This TCR beta chain was captured in a study of identical twins. This clonotype was found a few times. The cDNA had a unique molecular identifier and a template-switch universal primer site. In TCRdb, the 5' RACE reads were re-called with MiXCR into one record per CDR3 protein. The table has about 240,000 distinct CDR3 sequences, 8% to 11% seen once; the top ten hold 10%. Trimming cost V 6 bases and J 4 bases, with 19 bases left between them. This CDR3 contains 15 residues. Germline V gene sequence: CDR1 SGHDT, CDR2 YYEEEE. Input material: memory T cells sorted from blood. The chain combines TRBV5-6 with TRBJ1-2; maybe TRBD1 (6 bases). The TCR sequence derives from a man between 50 and 59 years old in good health. CDR3 in amino acids: CASTGSGGLSYGYTF. In DNA form, the CDR3 reads TGTGCCAGCACCGGAAGCGGGGGGCTGTCCTATGGCTACACCTTC.